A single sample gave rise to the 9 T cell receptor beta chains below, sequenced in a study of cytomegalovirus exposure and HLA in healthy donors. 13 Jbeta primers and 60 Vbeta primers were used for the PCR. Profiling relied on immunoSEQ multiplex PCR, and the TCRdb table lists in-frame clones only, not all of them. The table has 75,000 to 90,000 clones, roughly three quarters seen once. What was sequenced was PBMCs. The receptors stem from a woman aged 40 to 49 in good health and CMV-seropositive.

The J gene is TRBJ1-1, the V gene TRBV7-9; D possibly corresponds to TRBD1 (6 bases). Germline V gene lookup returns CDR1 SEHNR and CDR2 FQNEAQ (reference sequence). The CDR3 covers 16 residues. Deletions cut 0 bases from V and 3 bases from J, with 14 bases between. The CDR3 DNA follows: TGTGCCAGCAGCTTAGCTCGGGGGGCAAGGGACACTGAAGCTTTCTTT. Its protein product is CASSLARGARDTEAFF.

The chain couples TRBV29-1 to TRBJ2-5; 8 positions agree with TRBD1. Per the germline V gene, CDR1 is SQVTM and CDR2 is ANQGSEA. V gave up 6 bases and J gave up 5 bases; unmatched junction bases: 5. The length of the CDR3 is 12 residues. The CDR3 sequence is CSVDRGQETQYF. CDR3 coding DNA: TGCAGCGTAGACAGGGGTCAGGAGACCCAGTACTTC. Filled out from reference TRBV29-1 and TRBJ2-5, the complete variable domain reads SAVISQKPSRDICQRGTSLTIQCQVDSQVTMMFWYRQQPGQSLTLIATANQGSEATYESGFVIDKFPISRPNLTFSTLTVSNMSPEDSSIYLCSVDRGQETQYFGPGTRLLVL.

The CDR3 protein is CASSRIEGATNEKLFF. CDR3 in DNA: TGCGCCAGCAGCCGGATAGAAGGGGCAACTAATGAAAAACTGTTTTTT. This chain connects TRBV4-1 to TRBJ1-4, with a tentative D call TRBD1 (5 bases). V was pared by 4 bases and J by 0 bases, with 12 bases between. The CDR3 covers 16 residues. Germline values: CDR1 MGHRA, CDR2 YSYEKL.

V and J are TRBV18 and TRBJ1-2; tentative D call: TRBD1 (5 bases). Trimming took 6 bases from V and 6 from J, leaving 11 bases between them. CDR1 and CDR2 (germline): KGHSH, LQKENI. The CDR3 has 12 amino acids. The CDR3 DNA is TGTGCCAGCTCCCAGGGATCCCATGGCTACACCTTC. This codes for CASSQGSHGYTF.

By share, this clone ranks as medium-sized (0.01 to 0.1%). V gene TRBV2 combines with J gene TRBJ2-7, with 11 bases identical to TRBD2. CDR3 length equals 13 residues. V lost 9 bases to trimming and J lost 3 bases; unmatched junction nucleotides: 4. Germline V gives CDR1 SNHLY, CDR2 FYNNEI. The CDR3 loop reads CARAGTSGYEQYF. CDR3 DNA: TGTGCCAGAGCCGGGACTAGCGGCTACGAGCAGTACTTC.

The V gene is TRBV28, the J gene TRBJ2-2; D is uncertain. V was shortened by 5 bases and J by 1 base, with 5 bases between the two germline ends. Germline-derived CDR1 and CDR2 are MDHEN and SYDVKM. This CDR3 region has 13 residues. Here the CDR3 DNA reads TGTGCCAGCAGTCTTCTGAACACCGGGGAGCTGTTTTTT. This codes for CASSLLNTGELFF.

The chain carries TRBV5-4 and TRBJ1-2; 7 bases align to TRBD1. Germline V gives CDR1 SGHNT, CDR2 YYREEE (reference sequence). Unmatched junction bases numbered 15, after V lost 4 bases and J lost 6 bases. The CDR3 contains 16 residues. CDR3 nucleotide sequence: TGTGCCAGCAGCCACAAACAGTCAGGGGGGAATCATGGCTACACCTTC. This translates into CASSHKQSGGNHGYTF.

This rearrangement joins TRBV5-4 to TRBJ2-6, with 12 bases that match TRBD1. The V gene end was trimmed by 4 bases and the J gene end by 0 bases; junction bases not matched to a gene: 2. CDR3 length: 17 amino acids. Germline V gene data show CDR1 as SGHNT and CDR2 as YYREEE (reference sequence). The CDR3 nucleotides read TGTGCCAGCAGCAGGGGACAGGGGGCCTCTGGGGCCAACGTCCTGACTTTC. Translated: CASSRGQGASGANVLTF.

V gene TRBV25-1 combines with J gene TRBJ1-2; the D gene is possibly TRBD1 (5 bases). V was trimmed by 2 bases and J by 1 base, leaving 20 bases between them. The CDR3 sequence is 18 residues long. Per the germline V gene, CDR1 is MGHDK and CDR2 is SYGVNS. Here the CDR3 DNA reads TGTGCCAGCAGTGAAAGTAGGGGTACCGCTTTTTTTAACTATGGCTACACCTTC. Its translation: CASSESRGTAFFNYGYTF.